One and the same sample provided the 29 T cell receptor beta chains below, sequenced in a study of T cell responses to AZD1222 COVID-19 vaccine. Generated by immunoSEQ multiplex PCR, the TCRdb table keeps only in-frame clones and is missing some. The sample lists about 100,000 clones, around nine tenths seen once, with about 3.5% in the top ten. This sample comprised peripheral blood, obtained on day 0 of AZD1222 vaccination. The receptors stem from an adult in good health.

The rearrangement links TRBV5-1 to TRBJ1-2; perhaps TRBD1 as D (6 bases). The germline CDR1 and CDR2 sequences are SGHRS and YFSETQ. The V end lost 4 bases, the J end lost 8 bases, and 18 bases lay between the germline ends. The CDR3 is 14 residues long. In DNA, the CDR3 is TGCGCCAGCAGCCCCCCGGGTGACAGGTTCGGCTACACCTTC. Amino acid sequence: CASSPPGDRFGYTF. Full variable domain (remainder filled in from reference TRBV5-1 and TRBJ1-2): KAGVTQTPRYLIKTRGQQVTLSCSPISGHRSVSWYQQTPGQGLQFLFEYFSETQRNKGNFPGRFSGRQFSNSRSEMNVSTLELGDSALYLCASSPPGDRFGYTFGSGTRLTVV.

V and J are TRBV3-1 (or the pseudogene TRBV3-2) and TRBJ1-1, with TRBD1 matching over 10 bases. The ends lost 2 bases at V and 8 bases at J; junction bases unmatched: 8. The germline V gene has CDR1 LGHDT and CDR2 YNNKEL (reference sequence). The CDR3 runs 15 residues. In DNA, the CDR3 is TGTGCCAGCAGCCAACGAGGGGACAGGGGAGCAGAAGCTTTCTTT. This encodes CASSQRGDRGAEAFF.

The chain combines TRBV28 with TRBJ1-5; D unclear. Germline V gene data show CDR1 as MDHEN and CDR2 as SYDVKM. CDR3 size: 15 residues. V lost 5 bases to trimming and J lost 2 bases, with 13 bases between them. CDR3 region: CASSRAASGNQPQHF. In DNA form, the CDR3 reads TGTGCCAGCAGTAGGGCCGCCTCTGGCAATCAGCCCCAGCATTTT.

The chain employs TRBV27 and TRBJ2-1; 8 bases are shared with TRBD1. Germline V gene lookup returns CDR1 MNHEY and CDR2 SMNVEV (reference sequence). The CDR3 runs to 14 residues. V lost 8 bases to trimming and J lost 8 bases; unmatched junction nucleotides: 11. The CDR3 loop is CASGTGQGWDEQFF. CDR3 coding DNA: TGTGCCAGCGGAACAGGACAGGGCTGGGATGAGCAGTTCTTC.

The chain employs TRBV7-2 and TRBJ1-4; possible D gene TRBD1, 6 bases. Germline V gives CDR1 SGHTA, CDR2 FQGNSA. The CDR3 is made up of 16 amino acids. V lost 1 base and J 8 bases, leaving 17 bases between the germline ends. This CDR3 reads CASSLGLRGGSEKLFF. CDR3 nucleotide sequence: TGTGCCAGCAGCTTAGGGCTCAGGGGAGGTTCGGAAAAACTGTTTTTT.

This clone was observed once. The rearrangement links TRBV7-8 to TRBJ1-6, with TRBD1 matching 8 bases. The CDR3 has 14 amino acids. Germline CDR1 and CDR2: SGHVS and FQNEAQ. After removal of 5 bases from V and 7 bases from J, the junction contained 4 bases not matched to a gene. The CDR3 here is CASSTDRGNSPLHF. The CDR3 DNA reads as TGTGCCAGCAGCACTGACAGGGGAAATTCACCCCTCCACTTT.

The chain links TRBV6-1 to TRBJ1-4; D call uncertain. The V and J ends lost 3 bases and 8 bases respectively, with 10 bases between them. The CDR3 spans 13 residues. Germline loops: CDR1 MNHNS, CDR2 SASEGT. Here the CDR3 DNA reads TGTGCCAGCAGTGAGAACTTTGGAGAAAAACTGTTTTTT. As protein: CASSENFGEKLFF.

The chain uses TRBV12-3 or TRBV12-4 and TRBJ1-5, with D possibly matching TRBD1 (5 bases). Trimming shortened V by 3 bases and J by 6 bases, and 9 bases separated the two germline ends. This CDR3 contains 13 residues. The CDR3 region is CASSLGEGQPQHF. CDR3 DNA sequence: TGTGCCAGCAGTTTGGGGGAGGGTCAGCCCCAGCATTTT.

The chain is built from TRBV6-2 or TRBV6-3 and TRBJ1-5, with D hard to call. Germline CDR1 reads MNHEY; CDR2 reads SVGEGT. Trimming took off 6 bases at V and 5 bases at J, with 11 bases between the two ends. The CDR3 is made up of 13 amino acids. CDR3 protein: CASSLVGDQPQHF. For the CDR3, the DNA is TGTGCCAGCAGCCTAGTTGGGGATCAGCCCCAGCATTTT.

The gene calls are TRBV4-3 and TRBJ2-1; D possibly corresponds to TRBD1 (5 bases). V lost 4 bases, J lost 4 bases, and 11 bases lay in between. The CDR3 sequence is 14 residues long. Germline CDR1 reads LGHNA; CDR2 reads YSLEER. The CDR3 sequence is CASSLGAKYNEQFF. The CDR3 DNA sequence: TGCGCCAGCAGCCTAGGGGCGAAATACAATGAGCAGTTCTTC.

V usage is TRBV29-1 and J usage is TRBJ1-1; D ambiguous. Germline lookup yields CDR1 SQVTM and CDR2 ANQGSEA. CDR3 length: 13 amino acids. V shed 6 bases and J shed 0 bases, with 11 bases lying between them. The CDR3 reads CSVVRDMNTEAFF. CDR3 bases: TGCAGCGTCGTGAGGGATATGAACACTGAAGCTTTCTTT.

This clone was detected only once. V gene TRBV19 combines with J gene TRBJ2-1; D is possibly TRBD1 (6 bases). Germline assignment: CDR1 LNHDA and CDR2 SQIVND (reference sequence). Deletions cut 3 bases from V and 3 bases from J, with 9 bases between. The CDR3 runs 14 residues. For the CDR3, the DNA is TGTGCCAGTAGTATCCAGGGGCACTACAATGAGCAGTTCTTC. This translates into CASSIQGHYNEQFF. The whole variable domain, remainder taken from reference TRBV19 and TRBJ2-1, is DGGITQSPKYLFRKEGQNVTLSCEQNLNHDAMYWYRQDPGQGLRLIYYSQIVNDFQKGDIAEGYSVSREKKESFPLTVTSAQKNPTAFYLCASSIQGHYNEQFFGPGTRLTVL.

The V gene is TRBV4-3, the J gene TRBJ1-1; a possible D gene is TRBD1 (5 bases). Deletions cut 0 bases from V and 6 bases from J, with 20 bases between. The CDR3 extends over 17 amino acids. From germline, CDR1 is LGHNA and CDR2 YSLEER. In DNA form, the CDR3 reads TGCGCCAGCAGCCAAGATCGACGAGTGGGGGATATGGCTGAAGCTTTCTTT. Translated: CASSQDRRVGDMAEAFF.

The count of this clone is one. The CDR3 region has the DNA TGTGCCAGCAGCTTACTTACAGGGGCCGACTCACCCCTCCACTTT. Translation: CASSLLTGADSPLHF. The chain uses TRBV28 and TRBJ1-6, with 7 nucleotides matching TRBD1. Looked up from germline, CDR1 is MDHEN and CDR2 is SYDVKM. The CDR3 has 15 amino acids. The V and J ends lost 6 bases and 10 bases, in that order; junction bases with no gene match: 12.

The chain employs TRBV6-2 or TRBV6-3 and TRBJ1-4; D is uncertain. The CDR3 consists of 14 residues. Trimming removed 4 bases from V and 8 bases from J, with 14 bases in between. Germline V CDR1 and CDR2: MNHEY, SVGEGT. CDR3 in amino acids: CASSSLRGGEKLFF. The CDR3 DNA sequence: TGTGCCAGCAGTTCCCTTAGAGGTGGCGAAAAACTGTTTTTT.

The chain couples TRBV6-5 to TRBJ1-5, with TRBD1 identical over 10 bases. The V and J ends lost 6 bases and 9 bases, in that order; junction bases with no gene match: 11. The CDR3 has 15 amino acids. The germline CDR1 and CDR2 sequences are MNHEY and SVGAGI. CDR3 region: CASRGGQGVGWPQHF. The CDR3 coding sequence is TGTGCCAGCAGAGGCGGACAGGGGGTGGGGTGGCCCCAGCATTTT.

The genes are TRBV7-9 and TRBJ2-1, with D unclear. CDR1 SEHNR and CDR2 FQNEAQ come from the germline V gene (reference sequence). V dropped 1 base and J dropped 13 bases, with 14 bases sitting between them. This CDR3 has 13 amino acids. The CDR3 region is CASSLGLEASQFF. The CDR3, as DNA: TGTGCCAGCAGCTTAGGGTTAGAGGCGTCACAGTTCTTC.

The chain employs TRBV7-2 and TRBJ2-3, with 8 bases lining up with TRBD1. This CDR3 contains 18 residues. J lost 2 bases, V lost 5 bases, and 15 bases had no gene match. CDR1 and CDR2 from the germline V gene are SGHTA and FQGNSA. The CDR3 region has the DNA TGTGCCAGCAGCCGGGACAGGTTTCGGGGGCGAACCACAGATACGCAGTATTTT. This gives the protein CASSRDRFRGRTTDTQYF.

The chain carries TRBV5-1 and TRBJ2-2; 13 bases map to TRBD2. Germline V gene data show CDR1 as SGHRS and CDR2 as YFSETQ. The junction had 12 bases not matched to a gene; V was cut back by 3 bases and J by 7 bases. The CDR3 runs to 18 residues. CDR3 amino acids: CASSSRTSGGPGGGELFF. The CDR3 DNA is TGCGCCAGCAGCTCCCGGACTAGCGGGGGCCCCGGAGGCGGGGAGCTGTTTTTT. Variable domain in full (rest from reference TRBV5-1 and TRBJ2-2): KAGVTQTPRYLIKTRGQQVTLSCSPISGHRSVSWYQQTPGQGLQFLFEYFSETQRNKGNFPGRFSGRQFSNSRSEMNVSTLELGDSALYLCASSSRTSGGPGGGELFFGEGSRLTVL.

The CDR3 spells CASSEALRVGGEKLFF. CDR3 sequence (DNA): TGTGCCAGCAGTGAAGCGCTACGGGTGGGCGGTGAAAAACTGTTTTTT. This sequence joins TRBV2 and TRBJ1-4; unclear D gene. The CDR3 is 16 residues long. V gave up 0 bases and J gave up 7 bases, with 15 bases separating them. Germline V gene sequence: CDR1 SNHLY, CDR2 FYNNEI.

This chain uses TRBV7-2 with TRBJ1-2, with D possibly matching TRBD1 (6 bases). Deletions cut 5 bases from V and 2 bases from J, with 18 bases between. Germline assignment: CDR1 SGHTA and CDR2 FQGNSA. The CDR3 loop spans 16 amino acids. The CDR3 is CASSPSTGQINYGYTF. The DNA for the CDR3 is TGTGCCAGCAGCCCGTCTACGGGACAAATAAACTATGGCTACACCTTC. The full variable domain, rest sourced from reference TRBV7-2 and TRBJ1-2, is GAGVSQSPSNKVTEKGKDVELRCDPISGHTALYWYRQSLGQGLEFLIYFQGNSAPDKSGLPSDRFSAERTGGSVSTLTIQRTQQEDSAVYLCASSPSTGQINYGYTFGSGTRLTVV.

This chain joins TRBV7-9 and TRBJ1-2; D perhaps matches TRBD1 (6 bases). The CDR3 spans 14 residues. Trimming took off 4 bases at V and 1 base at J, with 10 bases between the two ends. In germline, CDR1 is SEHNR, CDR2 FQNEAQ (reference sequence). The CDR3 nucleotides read TGTGCCAGCAGCTCCGGGACATATAACTATGGCTACACCTTC. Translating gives CASSSGTYNYGYTF.

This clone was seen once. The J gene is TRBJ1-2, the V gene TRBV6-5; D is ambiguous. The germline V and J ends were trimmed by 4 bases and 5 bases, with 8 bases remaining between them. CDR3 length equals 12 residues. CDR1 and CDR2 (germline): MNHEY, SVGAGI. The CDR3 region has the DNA TGTGCCAGCAGTTTAGCAGGTTATGGCTACACCTTC. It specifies CASSLAGYGYTF.

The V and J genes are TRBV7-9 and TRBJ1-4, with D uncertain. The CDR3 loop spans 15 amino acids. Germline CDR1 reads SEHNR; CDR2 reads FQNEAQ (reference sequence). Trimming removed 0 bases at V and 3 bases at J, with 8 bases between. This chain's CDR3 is CASSLAGRANEKLFF. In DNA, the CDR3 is TGTGCCAGCAGCTTAGCTGGCCGAGCTAATGAAAAACTGTTTTTT.

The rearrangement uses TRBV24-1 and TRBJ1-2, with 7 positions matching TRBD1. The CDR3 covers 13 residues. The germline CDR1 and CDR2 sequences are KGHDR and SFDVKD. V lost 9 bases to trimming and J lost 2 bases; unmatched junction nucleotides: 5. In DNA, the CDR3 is TGTGCCACCGCCGACAGGGAAAACTATGGCTACACCTTC. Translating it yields CATADRENYGYTF.

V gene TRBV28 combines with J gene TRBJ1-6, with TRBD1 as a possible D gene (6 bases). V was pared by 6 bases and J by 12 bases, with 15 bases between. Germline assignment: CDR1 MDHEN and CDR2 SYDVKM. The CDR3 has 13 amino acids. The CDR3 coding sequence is TGTGCCAGCAGGAAGCGGGGGCTTGAACCCCTCCACTTT. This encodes CASRKRGLEPLHF.

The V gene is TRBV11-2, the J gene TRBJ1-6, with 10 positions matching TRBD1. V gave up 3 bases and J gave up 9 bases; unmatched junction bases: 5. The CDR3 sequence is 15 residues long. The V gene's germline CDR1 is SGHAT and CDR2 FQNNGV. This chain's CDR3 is CASSFLDRGLSPLHF. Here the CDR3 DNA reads TGTGCCAGCAGCTTCCTAGACAGGGGGCTTTCACCCCTCCACTTT.

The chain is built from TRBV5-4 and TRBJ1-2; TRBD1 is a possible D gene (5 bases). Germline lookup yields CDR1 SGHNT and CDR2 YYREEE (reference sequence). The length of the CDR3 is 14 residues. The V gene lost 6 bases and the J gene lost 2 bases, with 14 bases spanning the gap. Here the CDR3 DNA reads TGTGCCAGCACGACAGCTGGAGGCAACTATGGCTACACCTTC. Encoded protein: CASTTAGGNYGYTF.

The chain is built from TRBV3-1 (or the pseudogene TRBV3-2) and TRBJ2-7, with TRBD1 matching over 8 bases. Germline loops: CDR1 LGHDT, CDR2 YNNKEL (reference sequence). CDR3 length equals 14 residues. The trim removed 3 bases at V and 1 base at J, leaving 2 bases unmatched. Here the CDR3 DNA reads TGTGCCAGCAGCCACCGGGACAGGTCCTACGAGCAGTACTTC. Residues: CASSHRDRSYEQYF.